This entry features one T cell receptor (beta chain) sequence. Its antigen remains unidentified. The sample is drawn from a study of T cells in tuberculosis. Study details: Samples predate treatment or fall within its first 7 days. Study-wide points: Active tuberculosis alpha repertoires lay closer to GMM-specific TCRs than controls'.

Clones were sequenced by immunoSEQ multiplex PCR, and TCRdb holds only the in-frame ones, with some missing. The sample carries about 33,000 clones, around 92% recorded once. Time point given: new active TB diagnosis, blood taken before or within 7 days of starting treatment. Germline V lookup: CDR1 GTSNPN, CDR2 SVGIG (reference sequence). V lost 0 bases to trimming and J lost 4 bases, with 10 bases between them. CDR3 length: 14 amino acids. This chain links TRBV30 with TRBJ1-3; D gene unclear. This clonotype originated in an adult with tuberculosis. Some clones in this sample may be carry-over from other donors' samples. Specimen: PBMCs, collected at tuberculosis diagnosis. CDR3 in amino acids: CAWSVAMPGNTIYF. The CDR3 DNA reads as TGTGCCTGGAGTGTAGCCATGCCCGGAAACACCATATATTTT. Full variable domain (outside the CDR3, taken from reference TRBV30 and TRBJ1-3): SQTIHQWPATLVQPVGSPLSLECTVEGTSNPNLYWYRQAAGRGLQLLFYSVGIGQISSEVPQNLSASRPQDRQFILSSKKLLLSDSGFYLCAWSVAMPGNTIYFGEGSWLTVV.